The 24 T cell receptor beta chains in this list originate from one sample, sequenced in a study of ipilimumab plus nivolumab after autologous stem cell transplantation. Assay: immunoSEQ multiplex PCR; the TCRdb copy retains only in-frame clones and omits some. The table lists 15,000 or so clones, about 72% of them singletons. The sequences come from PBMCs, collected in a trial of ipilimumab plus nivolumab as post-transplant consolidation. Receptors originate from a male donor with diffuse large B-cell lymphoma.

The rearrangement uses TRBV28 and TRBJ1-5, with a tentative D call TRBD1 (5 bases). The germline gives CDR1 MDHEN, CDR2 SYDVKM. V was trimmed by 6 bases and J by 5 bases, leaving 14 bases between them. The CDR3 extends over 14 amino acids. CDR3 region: CASRDPGRDQPQHF. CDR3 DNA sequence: TGTGCCAGCAGGGATCCGGGACGGGATCAGCCCCAGCATTTT. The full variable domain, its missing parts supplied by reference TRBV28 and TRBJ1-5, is DVKVTQSSRYLVKRTGEKVFLECVQDMDHENMFWYRQDPGLGLRLIYFSYDVKMKEKGDIPEGYSVSREKKERFSLILESASTNQTSMYLCASRDPGRDQPQHFGDGTRLSIL.

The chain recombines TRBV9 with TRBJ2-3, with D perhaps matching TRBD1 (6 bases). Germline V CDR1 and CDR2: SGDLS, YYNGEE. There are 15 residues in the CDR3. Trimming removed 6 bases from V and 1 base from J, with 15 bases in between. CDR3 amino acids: CASKGTRGGTDTQYF. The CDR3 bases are TGTGCCAGCAAAGGGACACGAGGAGGCACAGATACGCAGTATTTT. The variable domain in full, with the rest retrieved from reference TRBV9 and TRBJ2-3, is DSGVTQTPKHLITATGQRVTLRCSPRSGDLSVYWYQQSLDQGLQFLIQYYNGEERAKGNILERFSAQQFPDLHSELNLSSLELGDSALYFCASKGTRGGTDTQYFGPGTRLTVL.

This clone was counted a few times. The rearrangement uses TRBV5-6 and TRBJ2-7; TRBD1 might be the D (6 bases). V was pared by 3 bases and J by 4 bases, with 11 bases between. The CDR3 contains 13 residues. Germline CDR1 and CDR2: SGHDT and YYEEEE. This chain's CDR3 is CASSSTGLYEQYF. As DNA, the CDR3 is TGTGCCAGCAGCTCGACAGGTCTGTACGAGCAGTACTTC. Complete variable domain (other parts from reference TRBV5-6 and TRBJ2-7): DAGVTQSPTHLIKTRGQQVTLRCSPKSGHDTVSWYQQALGQGPQFIFQYYEEEERQRGNFPDRFSGHQFPNYSSELNVNALLLGDSALYLCASSSTGLYEQYFGPGTRLTVT.

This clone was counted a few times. CDR3 sequence: CASSNDRGQSPLHF. The CDR3 nucleotides are TGTGCCAGCTCCAATGACAGGGGGCAATCACCCCTCCACTTT. The chain has TRBV25-1 and TRBJ1-6; TRBD1 matches 10 bases. V lost 8 bases, J lost 10 bases, and 8 bases stayed unmatched. CDR3 length equals 14 residues. The V gene's germline CDR1 is MGHDK and CDR2 SYGVNS. Full variable domain (outside the CDR3, taken from reference TRBV25-1 and TRBJ1-6): EADIYQTPRYLVIGTGKKITLECSQTMGHDKMYWYQQDPGMELHLIHYSYGVNSTEKGDLSSESTVSRIRTEHFPLTLESARPSHTSQYLCASSNDRGQSPLHFGNGTRLTVT.

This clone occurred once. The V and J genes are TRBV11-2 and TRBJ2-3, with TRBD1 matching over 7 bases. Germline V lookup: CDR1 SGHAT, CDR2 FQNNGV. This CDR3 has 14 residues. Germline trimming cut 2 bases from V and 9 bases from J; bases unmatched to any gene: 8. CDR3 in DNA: TGTGCCAGCAGCTTATTAGGGGGCGGTGGAACGCAGTATTTT. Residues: CASSLLGGGGTQYF.

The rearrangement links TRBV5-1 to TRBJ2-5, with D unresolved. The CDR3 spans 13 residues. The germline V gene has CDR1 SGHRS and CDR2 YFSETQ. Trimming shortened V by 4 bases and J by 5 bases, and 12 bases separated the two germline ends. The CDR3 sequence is CASSLNLGETQYF. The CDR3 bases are TGCGCCAGCAGCCTAAACTTAGGGGAGACCCAGTACTTC. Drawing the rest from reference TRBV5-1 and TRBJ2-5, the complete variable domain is KAGVTQTPRYLIKTRGQQVTLSCSPISGHRSVSWYQQTPGQGLQFLFEYFSETQRNKGNFPGRFSGRQFSNSRSEMNVSTLELGDSALYLCASSLNLGETQYFGPGTRLLVL.

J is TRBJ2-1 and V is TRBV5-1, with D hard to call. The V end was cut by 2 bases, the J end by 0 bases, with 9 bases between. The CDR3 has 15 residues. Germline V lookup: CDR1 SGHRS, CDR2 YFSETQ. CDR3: CASSFQESSYNEQFF. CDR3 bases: TGCGCCAGCAGCTTTCAGGAAAGCTCCTACAATGAGCAGTTCTTC. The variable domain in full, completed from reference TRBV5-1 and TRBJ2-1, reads KAGVTQTPRYLIKTRGQQVTLSCSPISGHRSVSWYQQTPGQGLQFLFEYFSETQRNKGNFPGRFSGRQFSNSRSEMNVSTLELGDSALYLCASSFQESSYNEQFFGPGTRLTVL.

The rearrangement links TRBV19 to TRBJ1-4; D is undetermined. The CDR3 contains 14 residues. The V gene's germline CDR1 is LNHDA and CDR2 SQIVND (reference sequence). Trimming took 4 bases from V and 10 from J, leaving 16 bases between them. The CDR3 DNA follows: TGTGCCAGTAGTACCCCGACGGGTACGGTAAAACTGTTTTTT. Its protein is CASSTPTGTVKLFF.

CDR3 residues: CASSLVDRANTEAFF. DNA of the CDR3: TGTGCCAGCAGCTTAGTTGATCGAGCAAACACTGAAGCTTTCTTT. This sequence joins TRBV7-8 and TRBJ1-1; D ambiguous. V was cut by 1 base and J by 2 bases, with 11 bases left in between. There are 15 residues in the CDR3. The germline gives CDR1 SGHVS, CDR2 FQNEAQ.

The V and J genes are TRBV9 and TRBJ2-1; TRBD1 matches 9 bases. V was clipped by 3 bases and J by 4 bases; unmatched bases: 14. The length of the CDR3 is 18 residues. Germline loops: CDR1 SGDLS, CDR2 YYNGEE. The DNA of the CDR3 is TGTGCCAGCAGCGCTCTCAGTGCCGGGACAGGGCTGTACAATGAGCAGTTCTTC. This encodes CASSALSAGTGLYNEQFF.

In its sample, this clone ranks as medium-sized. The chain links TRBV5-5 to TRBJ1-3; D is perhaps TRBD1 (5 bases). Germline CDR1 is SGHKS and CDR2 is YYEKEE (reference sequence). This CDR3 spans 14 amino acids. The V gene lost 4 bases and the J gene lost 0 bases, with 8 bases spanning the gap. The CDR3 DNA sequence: TGTGCCAGCAGCGTCAGGGACTCTGGAAACACCATATATTTT. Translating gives CASSVRDSGNTIYF.

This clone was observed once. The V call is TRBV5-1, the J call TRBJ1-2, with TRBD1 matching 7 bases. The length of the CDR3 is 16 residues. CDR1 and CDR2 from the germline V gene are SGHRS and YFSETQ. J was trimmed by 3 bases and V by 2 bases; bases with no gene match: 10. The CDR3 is CASSFKLRGEDYGYTF. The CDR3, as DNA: TGCGCCAGCAGCTTCAAGCTCAGGGGGGAGGACTATGGCTACACCTTC.

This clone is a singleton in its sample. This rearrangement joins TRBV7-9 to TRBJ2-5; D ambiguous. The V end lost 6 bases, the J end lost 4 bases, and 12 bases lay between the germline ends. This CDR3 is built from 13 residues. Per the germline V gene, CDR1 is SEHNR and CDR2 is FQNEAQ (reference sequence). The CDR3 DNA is TGTGCCAGCAGTAGTGAGTCTGGAGAGACCCAGTACTTC. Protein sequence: CASSSESGETQYF.

CDR3 residues: CATDAATGNTIYF. Here the CDR3 DNA reads TGTGCCACCGATGCGGCTACTGGAAACACCATATATTTT. The J gene is TRBJ1-3, the V gene TRBV6-1, with D unclear. The CDR3 sequence is 13 residues long. V lost 10 bases and J 2 bases, leaving 12 bases between the germline ends. In germline, CDR1 is MNHNS, CDR2 SASEGT.

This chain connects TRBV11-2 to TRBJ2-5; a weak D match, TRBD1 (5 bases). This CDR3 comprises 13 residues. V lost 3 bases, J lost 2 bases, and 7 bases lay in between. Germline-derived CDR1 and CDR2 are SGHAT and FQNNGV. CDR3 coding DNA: TGTGCCAGCAGCTTCTGGACACAAGAGACCCAGTACTTC. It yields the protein CASSFWTQETQYF.

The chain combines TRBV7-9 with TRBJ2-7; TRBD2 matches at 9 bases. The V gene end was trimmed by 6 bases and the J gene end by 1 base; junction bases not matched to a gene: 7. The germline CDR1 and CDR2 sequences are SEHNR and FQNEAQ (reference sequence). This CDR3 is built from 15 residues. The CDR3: CASSSQRGDSYEQYF. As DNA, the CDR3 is TGTGCCAGCAGTTCACAGCGGGGGGATTCCTACGAGCAGTACTTC.

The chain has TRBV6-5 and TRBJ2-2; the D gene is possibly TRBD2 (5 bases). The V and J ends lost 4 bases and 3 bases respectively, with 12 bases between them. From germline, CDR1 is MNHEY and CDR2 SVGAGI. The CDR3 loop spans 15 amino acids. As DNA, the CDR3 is TGTGCCAGCAGTTCCTCCAGGCGGGACACCGGGGAGCTGTTTTTT. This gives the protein CASSSSRRDTGELFF.

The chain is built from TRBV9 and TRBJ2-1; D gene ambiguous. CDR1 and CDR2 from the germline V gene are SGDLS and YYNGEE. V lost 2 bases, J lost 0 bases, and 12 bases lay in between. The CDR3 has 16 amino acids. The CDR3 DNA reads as TGTGCCAGCAGCGTTTTTTACCAGAGCTCCTACAATGAGCAGTTCTTC. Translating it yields CASSVFYQSSYNEQFF.

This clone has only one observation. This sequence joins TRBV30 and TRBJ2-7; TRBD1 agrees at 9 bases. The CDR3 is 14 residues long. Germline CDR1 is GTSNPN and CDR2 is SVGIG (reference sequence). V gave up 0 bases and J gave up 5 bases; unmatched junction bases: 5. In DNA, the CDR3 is TGTGCCTGGAGTGTTACGGGACAGGGCGACGAGCAGTACTTC. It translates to CAWSVTGQGDEQYF.

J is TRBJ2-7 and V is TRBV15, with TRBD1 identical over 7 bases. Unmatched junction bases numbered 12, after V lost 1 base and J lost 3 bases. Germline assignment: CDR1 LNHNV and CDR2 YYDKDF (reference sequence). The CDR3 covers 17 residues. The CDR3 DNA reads TGTGCCACCAGCAGAGCTATGACCTGGGACAGCAACTACGAGCAGTACTTC. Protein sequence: CATSRAMTWDSNYEQYF.

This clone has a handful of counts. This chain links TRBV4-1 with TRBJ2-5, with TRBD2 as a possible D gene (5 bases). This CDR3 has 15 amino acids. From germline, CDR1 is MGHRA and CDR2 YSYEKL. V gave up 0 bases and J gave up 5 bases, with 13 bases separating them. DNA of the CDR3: TGCGCCAGCAGCCAAGAGCCTAGCCCTTCGGAGACCCAGTACTTC. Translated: CASSQEPSPSETQYF.

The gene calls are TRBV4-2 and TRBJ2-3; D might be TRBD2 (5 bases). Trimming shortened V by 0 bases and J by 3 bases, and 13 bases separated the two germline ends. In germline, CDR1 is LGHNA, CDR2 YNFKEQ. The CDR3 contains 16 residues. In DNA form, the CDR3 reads TGTGCCAGCAGCCAAGATCGCCTAGCCCAGACAGATACGCAGTATTTT. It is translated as CASSQDRLAQTDTQYF.

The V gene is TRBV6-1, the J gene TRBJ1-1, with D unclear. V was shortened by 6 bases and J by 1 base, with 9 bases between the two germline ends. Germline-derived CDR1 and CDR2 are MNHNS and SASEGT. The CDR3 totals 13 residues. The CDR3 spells CASSTKGNTEAFF. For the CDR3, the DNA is TGTGCCAGCAGCACCAAGGGGAACACTGAAGCTTTCTTT.

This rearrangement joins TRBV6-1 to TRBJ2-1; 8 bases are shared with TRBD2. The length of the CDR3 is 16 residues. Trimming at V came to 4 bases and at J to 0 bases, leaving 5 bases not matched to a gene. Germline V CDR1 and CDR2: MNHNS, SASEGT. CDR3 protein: CASSAIAGLSYNEQFF. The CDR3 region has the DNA TGTGCCAGCAGTGCGATAGCGGGACTCTCCTACAATGAGCAGTTCTTC.